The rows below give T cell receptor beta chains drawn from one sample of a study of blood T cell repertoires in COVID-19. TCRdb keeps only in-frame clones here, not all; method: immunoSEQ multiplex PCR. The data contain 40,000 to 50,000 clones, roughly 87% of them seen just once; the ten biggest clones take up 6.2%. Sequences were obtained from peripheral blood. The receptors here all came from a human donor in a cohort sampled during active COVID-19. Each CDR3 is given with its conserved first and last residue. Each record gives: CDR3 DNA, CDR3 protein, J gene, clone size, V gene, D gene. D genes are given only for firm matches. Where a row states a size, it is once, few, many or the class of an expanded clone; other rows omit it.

TGCGCCAGCAGCTTACTCCCAGGGCCCTTGAATGAGCAGTTCTTC CASSLLPGPLNEQFF TRBJ2-1 - TRBV5-1 -
TGTGCCAGCAGCCAAGGGTGGGGGGCTGAAGCTTTCTTT CASSQGWGAEAFF TRBJ1-1 - TRBV3-1/TRBV3-2 -
TGCGCCAGCAGCCAAGTAGACAGGGAGAATTCACCCCTCCACTTT CASSQVDRENSPLHF TRBJ1-6 - TRBV4-1 TRBD1
TGCAGCGTTCGACAGACCCTTAACTATGGCTACACCTTC CSVRQTLNYGYTF TRBJ1-2 few TRBV29-1 -
TGTGCCATCAGTGGTGGCCTTACCAATCAGCCCCAGCATTTT CAISGGLTNQPQHF TRBJ1-5 - TRBV10-3 -
TGTGCCAGCTCATCTAGCGGGGGGGCGTATACGCAGTATTTT CASSSSGGAYTQYF TRBJ2-3 - TRBV6-5 TRBD2
TGCGCCAGCAGCTTGGTCCTTCGGACTAGCGGGGGCACCGGGGAGCTGTTTTTT CASSLVLRTSGGTGELFF TRBJ2-2 - TRBV5-1 TRBD2
TGTGCCAGCAGTCGACTAGCGGGCGTAAGCTCCTACGAGCAGTACTTC CASSRLAGVSSYEQYF TRBJ2-7 - TRBV6-6 TRBD2
TGTGCCAGCAGCTTGGGCAGGGTCGAGACCCAGTACTTC CASSLGRVETQYF TRBJ2-5 once TRBV5-6 -
TGTGCCAGCAGCGCTGGACAGGACTCATATGGCTACACCTTC CASSAGQDSYGYTF TRBJ1-2 - TRBV5-6 TRBD1
TGTGCCAGCTCACCATTAGGGGGCGCTGCTGAAGCTTTCTTT CASSPLGGAAEAFF TRBJ1-1 - TRBV18 TRBD1
TGCGCCAGCAGCCGACAGGAGAACACTGAAGCTTTCTTT CASSRQENTEAFF TRBJ1-1 - TRBV4-3 -
TGTGCCAGCAGTGAACTGGATACGCAGTATTTT CASSELDTQYF TRBJ2-3 - TRBV2 -
TGTGCCAGCAGTGACAGACATAGCAATCAGCCCCAGCATTTT CASSDRHSNQPQHF TRBJ1-5 - TRBV2 -
TGCGCCAGCAGCAGACAGACGGGTCTCGGCACAGATACGCAGTATTTT CASSRQTGLGTDTQYF TRBJ2-3 - TRBV5-1 -
TGTGCCAGCAGCTACATCTATGAGCAGTTCTTC CASSYIYEQFF TRBJ2-1 - TRBV7-2 -
TGCGCCAGCAAACCAACAGTACAGGGAGAGACCCAGTACTTC CASKPTVQGETQYF TRBJ2-5 - TRBV5-1 -
TGTGCCTGGAGCCCACGGGGGGGAAGGACTGAAGCTTTCTTT CAWSPRGGRTEAFF TRBJ1-1 - TRBV30 -
TGTGCCAGCAGCCAACAGGGCGGCCGCTCTGGAAACACCATATATTTT CASSQQGGRSGNTIYF TRBJ1-3 - TRBV3-1/TRBV3-2 -
TGCGCCAGCTCGGGACAGACCCATTCTAACTATGGCTACACCTTC CASSGQTHSNYGYTF TRBJ1-2 - TRBV4-3 TRBD1
TGCGCCAGCAGCTTGGAGGTGACGGGGACAGGGAGAGGTACTGAAGCTTTCTTT CASSLEVTGTGRGTEAFF TRBJ1-1 - TRBV5-1 TRBD1
TGTGCCAGCTCGCCAGGGGCTAGCGGGTACGAGCAGTACTTC CASSPGASGYEQYF TRBJ2-7 - TRBV18 TRBD2